The 25 T cell receptor beta chains reported below all come from one sample, sequenced in a study. TCRdb reprocessed the RT-PCR reads with MiXCR, giving one entry per CDR3 protein. This table holds about 680,000 distinct CDR3 sequences, more than 13% found once. Source material: memory CD4+ T cells from blood. The receptor set was obtained from a female donor in good health, serving as a healthy control.

This clonotype has at least ten counts. This chain links TRBV12-3 or TRBV12-4 with TRBJ1-1; D perhaps matches TRBD1 (6 bases). The CDR3 contains 13 residues. V was cut by 5 bases and J by 3 bases, with 10 bases left in between. CDR3 DNA sequence: TGTGCCAGCAGTAAGGGGGTGGACACTGAAGCTTTCTTT. Its translation is CASSKGVDTEAFF.

This clonotype was found once. J is TRBJ2-1 and V is TRBV6-1; D is unclear. Deletions cut 2 bases from V and 10 bases from J, with 12 bases between. The CDR3 spans 13 residues. Germline V gene data show CDR1 as MNHNS and CDR2 as SASEGT. This chain's CDR3 is CASSERTSAEQFF. CDR3 coding DNA: TGTGCCAGCAGTGAACGTACGTCGGCAGAGCAGTTCTTC.

This clonotype showed up many times. V and J are TRBV7-8 and TRBJ2-4; D is perhaps TRBD2 (5 bases). CDR1 is SGHVS and CDR2 is FQNEAQ in the germline V gene. This CDR3 has 13 residues. Trimming took 2 bases from V and 10 from J, leaving 12 bases between them. This CDR3 reads CASSLSVRGIQYF. In nucleotides, the CDR3 is TGTGCCAGCAGCTTAAGCGTTAGAGGGATTCAGTACTTC. Complete variable domain (other parts from reference TRBV7-8 and TRBJ2-4): GAGVSQSPRYKVAKRGQDVALRCDPISGHVSLFWYQQALGQGPEFLTYFQNEAQLDKSGLPSDRFFAERPEGSVSTLKIQRTQQEDSAVYLCASSLSVRGIQYFGAGTRLSVL.

This clonotype was recorded once. This CDR3 reads CSANPTSGDSYEQYF. The DNA for the CDR3 is TGCAGTGCTAACCCGACTAGCGGGGATTCCTACGAGCAGTACTTC. The chain carries TRBV20-1 and TRBJ2-7, with 11 nucleotides matching TRBD2. Germline loops: CDR1 DFQATT, CDR2 SNEGSKA (reference sequence). Trimming took 4 bases from V and 1 from J; bases not matched to a gene: 6. The length of the CDR3 is 15 residues.

This clonotype was found a few times. The J gene is TRBJ1-4, the V gene TRBV6-2 or TRBV6-3; D ambiguous. CDR3 length equals 13 residues. V was cut by 8 bases and J by 5 bases, with 12 bases left in between. CDR1 is MNHEY, CDR2 SVGEGT, per germline. In DNA form, the CDR3 reads TGTGCCAGCCAGGACGGCCTAAATGAAAAACTGTTTTTT. Amino acids: CASQDGLNEKLFF.

V and J are TRBV18 and TRBJ1-3, with D possibly TRBD1 on 6 matching bases. Per the germline V gene, CDR1 is KGHSH and CDR2 is LQKENI. This CDR3 comprises 14 residues. The ends were cut back, 0 bases at V and 7 bases at J, with 10 bases in the middle. The CDR3 DNA reads as TGTGCCAGCTCACCACCTGCAAGGGGGAACACCATATATTTT. It specifies CASSPPARGNTIYF.

In this sample, this clonotype turned up many times. The chain employs TRBV5-1 and TRBJ2-7; no clear D gene. The V and J ends lost 3 bases and 6 bases respectively, with 16 bases between them. Germline V gene lookup returns CDR1 SGHRS and CDR2 YFSETQ. The CDR3 totals 14 residues. CDR3 protein: CASSSDGFPGEQYF. In DNA form, the CDR3 reads TGCGCCAGCAGCTCTGACGGGTTTCCTGGCGAGCAGTACTTC.

This clonotype was found a few times. The chain links TRBV6-2 or TRBV6-3 to TRBJ1-2, with D hard to call. This CDR3 contains 13 residues. V lost 4 bases and J lost 7, with 13 bases in between. The V gene's germline CDR1 is MNHEY and CDR2 SVGEGT. CDR3: CASSSRRASGYTF. The CDR3 region has the DNA TGTGCCAGCAGTTCCAGGAGGGCGAGTGGCTACACCTTC.

This clonotype appeared a few times. This chain links TRBV20-1 with TRBJ1-1; 7 positions match TRBD1. Losses at the gene ends were 3 bases for V and 4 bases for J; bases not matched to a gene: 11. CDR1 DFQATT and CDR2 SNEGSKA come from the germline V gene (reference sequence). CDR3 size: 15 residues. The CDR3 DNA follows: TGCAGTGCTAGTACCGGAACAGGGGTGGTCACTGAAGCTTTCTTT. Its translation is CSASTGTGVVTEAFF.

This clonotype has at least ten counts. The CDR3 nucleotides read TGTGCCATCAGTGAAAAGGGACAGGGTACGGAGACCCAGTACTTC. Translated: CAISEKGQGTETQYF. The gene calls are TRBV10-3 and TRBJ2-5, with 9 bases matching TRBD1. Germline V gene sequence: CDR1 ENHRY, CDR2 SYGVKD. This CDR3 is built from 15 residues. The junction had 7 bases not matched to a gene; V was cut back by 3 bases and J by 5 bases.

There are a few counts of this clonotype. The chain recombines TRBV20-1 with TRBJ2-7, with D maybe TRBD2 (6 bases). The CDR3 runs 12 residues. Germline V gene lookup returns CDR1 DFQATT and CDR2 SNEGSKA (reference sequence). Trimming took 3 bases from V and 5 from J, leaving 11 bases between them. In nucleotides, the CDR3 is TGCAGTGCTAGCGGGAGTTCCCACGAGCAGTACTTC. Its translation: CSASGSSHEQYF.

The table lists this clonotype with a few counts. V gene TRBV4-1 combines with J gene TRBJ2-7, with TRBD1 matching over 7 bases. CDR3 length: 17 residues. V was pared by 0 bases and J by 0 bases, with 8 bases of the junction left unmatched. Looked up from germline, CDR1 is MGHRA and CDR2 is YSYEKL. For the CDR3, the DNA is TGCGCCAGCAGCCAAGATCGTTTGGGACAGTCCTCCTACGAGCAGTACTTC. Translated: CASSQDRLGQSSYEQYF.

The chain has TRBV18 and TRBJ1-1, with D possibly matching TRBD1 (5 bases). Germline V CDR1 and CDR2: KGHSH, LQKENI. This CDR3 is built from 15 residues. Trimming stripped 4 bases from V and 3 bases from J, with 15 bases between. The CDR3 bases are TGTGCCAGCTCACTACTCCCGGGACGTTACACTGAAGCTTTCTTT. Translating it yields CASSLLPGRYTEAFF.

This clonotype was found a few times. The chain links TRBV7-2 to TRBJ2-7; 9 bases align to TRBD1. CDR3 length: 15 residues. The ends lost 5 bases at V and 2 bases at J; junction bases unmatched: 7. Germline CDR1 is SGHTA and CDR2 is FQGNSA. As DNA, the CDR3 is TGTGCCAGCAGCCCCAGGACAGGGGCTCCCTACGAGCAGTACTTC. Protein: CASSPRTGAPYEQYF.

This clonotype was detected many times. The J gene is TRBJ2-7, the V gene TRBV7-8; 8 bases line up with TRBD1. V lost 5 bases and J lost 2; bases outside the gene matches: 5. This CDR3 is 14 amino acids long. CDR1 and CDR2 from the germline V gene are SGHVS and FQNEAQ. The CDR3 nucleotides are TGTGCCAGCAGCCAGGGACAGGCAGCCTACGAGCAGTACTTC. This translates into CASSQGQAAYEQYF.

This clonotype appeared a few times. The chain links TRBV28 to TRBJ2-1; D possibly corresponds to TRBD2 (5 bases). This CDR3 has 16 amino acids. The ends were cut back, 4 bases at V and 6 bases at J, with 19 bases in the middle. The V gene's germline CDR1 is MDHEN and CDR2 SYDVKM. CDR3 DNA sequence: TGTGCCAGCAGTTCCCTAGAGACGGACGGGATCAATGAGCAGTTCTTC. Its translation is CASSSLETDGINEQFF.

In this sample, this clonotype turned up a few times. J is TRBJ1-1 and V is TRBV7-9, with D unclear. The CDR3 sequence is 14 residues long. V lost 4 bases and J lost 3, with 12 bases in between. CDR1 and CDR2 (germline): SEHNR, FQNEAQ (reference sequence). CDR3 DNA: TGTGCCAGCAGCTCCCCCCCGGCACACACTGAAGCTTTCTTT. Its protein is CASSSPPAHTEAFF.

At least ten counts were recorded for this clonotype. The genes are TRBV10-3 and TRBJ1-6; 8 nucleotides match TRBD1. Per the germline V gene, CDR1 is ENHRY and CDR2 is SYGVKD. The CDR3 runs to 14 residues. V lost 8 bases and J lost 7; bases outside the gene matches: 7. CDR3 coding DNA: TGTGCCATCTCGGCGGGACAGGAGAATTCACCCCTCCACTTT. Its translation: CAISAGQENSPLHF.

The V and J genes are TRBV11-2 and TRBJ1-2, with TRBD1 as a possible D gene (5 bases). This CDR3 is 14 amino acids long. Germline V lookup: CDR1 SGHAT, CDR2 FQNNGV. V was clipped by 6 bases and J by 3 bases, with 14 bases between them. CDR3 nucleotide sequence: TGTGCCAGCAGTAAGTCCAGGGACCACTATGGCTACACCTTC. Translated: CASSKSRDHYGYTF. Combining the CDR3 with reference TRBV11-2 and TRBJ1-2 gives the whole variable domain EAGVAQSPRYKIIEKRQSVAFWCNPISGHATLYWYQQILGQGPKLLIQFQNNGVVDDSQLPKDRFSAERLKGVDSTLKIQPAKLEDSAVYLCASSKSRDHYGYTFGSGTRLTVV.

The chain uses TRBV6-2 or TRBV6-3 and TRBJ2-1, with D possibly matching TRBD2 (6 bases). This CDR3 is 14 amino acids long. Trimming removed 4 bases at V and 5 bases at J, with 12 bases between. Germline V gives CDR1 MNHEY, CDR2 SVGEGT. The CDR3 here is CASSLPWTNNEQFF. The CDR3 region has the DNA TGTGCCAGCAGTTTACCCTGGACTAACAATGAGCAGTTCTTC.

This clonotype was recorded a few times. The chain has TRBV12-3 or TRBV12-4 and TRBJ1-4; possibly TRBD1 for D (6 bases). With 4 bases removed from V and 6 bases from J, the gap between germline ends came to 18 bases. This CDR3 comprises 16 residues. The CDR3 loop reads CASSSQQGKGDEKLFF. In DNA, the CDR3 is TGTGCCAGCAGTTCGCAACAGGGAAAGGGGGATGAAAAACTGTTTTTT.

This clonotype was seen a few times. The chain couples TRBV20-1 to TRBJ1-5; 7 nucleotides agree with TRBD1. The junction had 12 bases not matched to a gene; V was cut back by 5 bases and J by 5 bases. Germline CDR1 is DFQATT and CDR2 is SNEGSKA (reference sequence). The CDR3 contains 15 residues. The DNA of the CDR3 is TGCAGTGCTCGAAGGCTTACAGGGGACGATCAGCCCCAGCATTTT. It specifies CSARRLTGDDQPQHF.

The chain carries TRBV5-6 and TRBJ2-3, with 8 positions matching TRBD2. The CDR3 sequence is 15 residues long. J gave up 10 bases and V 0 bases, and 10 bases lay outside the gene matches. Germline CDR1 is SGHDT and CDR2 is YYEEEE. The CDR3, as DNA: TGTGCCAGCAGCTTGGTCGGGGGGGCCGCCTCCCCGCAGTATTTT. This translates into CASSLVGGAASPQYF.

This chain joins TRBV7-9 and TRBJ2-1, with 9 bases aligning to TRBD1. Germline V gene sequence: CDR1 SEHNR, CDR2 FQNEAQ (reference sequence). J lost 12 bases, V lost 5 bases, and 14 bases had no gene match. The CDR3 has 15 amino acids. The CDR3 spells CASSQTGGSFQGQFF. As DNA, the CDR3 is TGTGCCAGCAGCCAGACAGGGGGATCATTCCAGGGGCAGTTCTTC. Full variable domain (remainder filled in from reference TRBV7-9 and TRBJ2-1): DTGVSQNPRHKITKRGQNVTFRCDPISEHNRLYWYRQTLGQGPEFLTYFQNEAQLEKSRLLSDRFSAERPKGSFSTLEIQRTEQGDSAMYLCASSQTGGSFQGQFFGPGTRLTVL.

Only a few counts were recorded for this clonotype. The chain carries TRBV6-4 and TRBJ2-6; no definite D call. This CDR3 region has 15 residues. Germline CDR1 reads MRHNA; CDR2 reads SNTAGT. Trimming took 4 bases from V and 0 from J, leaving 7 bases between them. For the CDR3, the DNA is TGTGCCAGCAGTGCCGGCCCCTCTGGGGCCAACGTCCTGACTTTC. Protein: CASSAGPSGANVLTF.